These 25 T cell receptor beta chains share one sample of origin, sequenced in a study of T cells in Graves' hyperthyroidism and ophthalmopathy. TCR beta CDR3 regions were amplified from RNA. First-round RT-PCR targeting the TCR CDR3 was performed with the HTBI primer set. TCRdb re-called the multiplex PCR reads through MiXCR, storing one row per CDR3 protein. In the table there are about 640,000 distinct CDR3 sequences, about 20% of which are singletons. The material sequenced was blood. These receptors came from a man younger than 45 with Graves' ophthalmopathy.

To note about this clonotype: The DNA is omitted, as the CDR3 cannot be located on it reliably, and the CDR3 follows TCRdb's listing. This chain's CDR3 is CASSSSTGGMETQYF. The chain joins TRBV6-2 or TRBV6-3 to TRBJ2-5; the listed D gene, TRBD1, was not tested against the DNA. The CDR3 has 15 residues if both end residues are counted. Germline CDR1 and CDR2: MNHEY and SVGEGT.

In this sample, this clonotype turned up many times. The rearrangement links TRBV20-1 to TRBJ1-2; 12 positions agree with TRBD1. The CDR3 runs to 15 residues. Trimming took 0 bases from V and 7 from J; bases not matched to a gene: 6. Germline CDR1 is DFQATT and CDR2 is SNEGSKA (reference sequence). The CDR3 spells CSARDPGQGAGGYTF. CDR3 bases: TGCAGTGCTAGAGACCCGGGACAGGGGGCAGGTGGCTACACCTTC.

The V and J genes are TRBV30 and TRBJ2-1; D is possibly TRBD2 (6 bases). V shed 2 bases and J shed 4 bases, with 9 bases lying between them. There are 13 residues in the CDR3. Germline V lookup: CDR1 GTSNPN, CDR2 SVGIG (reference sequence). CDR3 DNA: TGTGCCTGGAGTCAGACTAGTTACAATGAGCAGTTCTTC. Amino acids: CAWSQTSYNEQFF.

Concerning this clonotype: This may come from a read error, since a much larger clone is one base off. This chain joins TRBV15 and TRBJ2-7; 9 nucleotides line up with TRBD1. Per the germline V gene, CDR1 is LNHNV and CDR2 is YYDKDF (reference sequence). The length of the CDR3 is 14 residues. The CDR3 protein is CATNRMDRGGEQYF. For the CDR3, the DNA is TGTGCCACCAACAGAATGGACAGGGGAGGCGAGCAGTACTTC.

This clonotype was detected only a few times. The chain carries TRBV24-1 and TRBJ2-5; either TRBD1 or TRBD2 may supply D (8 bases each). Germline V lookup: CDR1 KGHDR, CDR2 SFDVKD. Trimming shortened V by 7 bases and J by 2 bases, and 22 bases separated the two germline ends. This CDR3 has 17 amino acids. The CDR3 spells CATSRGGTGDIQETQYF. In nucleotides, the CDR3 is TGTGCCACCAGCCGGGGGGGGACAGGCGATATTCAAGAGACCCAGTACTTC.

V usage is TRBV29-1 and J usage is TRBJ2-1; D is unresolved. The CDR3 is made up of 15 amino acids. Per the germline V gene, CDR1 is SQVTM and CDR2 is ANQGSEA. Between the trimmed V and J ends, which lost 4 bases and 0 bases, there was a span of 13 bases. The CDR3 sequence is CSVGSGLSSYNEQFF. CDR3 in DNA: TGCAGCGTTGGTTCAGGTTTAAGCTCCTACAATGAGCAGTTCTTC.

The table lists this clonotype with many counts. The DNA for the CDR3 is TGTGCCAGCAGTTTATGGGGCGCAGGGGAAGGTGAAGCTTTCTTT. This codes for CASSLWGAGEGEAFF. V gene TRBV28 combines with J gene TRBJ1-1; tentative D call: TRBD1 (6 bases). Trimming shortened V by 0 bases and J by 7 bases, and 15 bases separated the two germline ends. CDR1 MDHEN and CDR2 SYDVKM come from the germline V gene. This CDR3 is 15 amino acids long.

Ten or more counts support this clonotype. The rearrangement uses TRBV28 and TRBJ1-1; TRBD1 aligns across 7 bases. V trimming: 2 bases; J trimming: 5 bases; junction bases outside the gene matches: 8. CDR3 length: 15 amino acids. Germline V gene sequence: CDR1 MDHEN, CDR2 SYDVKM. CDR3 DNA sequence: TGTGCCAGCAGTTTAAATCAGGGGGGGGAGACTGAAGCTTTCTTT. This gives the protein CASSLNQGGETEAFF.

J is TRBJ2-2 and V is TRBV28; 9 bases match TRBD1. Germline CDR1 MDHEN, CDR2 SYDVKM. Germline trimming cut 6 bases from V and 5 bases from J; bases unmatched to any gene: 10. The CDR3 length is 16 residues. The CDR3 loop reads CASSPIGQGKTGELFF. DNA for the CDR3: TGTGCCAGCAGCCCCATTGGACAGGGGAAGACCGGGGAGCTGTTTTTT.

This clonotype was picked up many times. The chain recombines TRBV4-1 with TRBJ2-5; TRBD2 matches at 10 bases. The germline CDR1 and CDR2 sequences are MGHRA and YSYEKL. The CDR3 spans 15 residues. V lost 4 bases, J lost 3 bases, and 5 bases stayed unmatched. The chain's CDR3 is CASSPSSGSKETQYF. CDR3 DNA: TGCGCCAGCAGCCCCTCTAGCGGGAGCAAAGAGACCCAGTACTTC.

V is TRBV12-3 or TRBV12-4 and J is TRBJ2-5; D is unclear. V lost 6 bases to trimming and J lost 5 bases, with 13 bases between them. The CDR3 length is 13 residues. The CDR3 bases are TGTGCCAGCAGCGGGTCCTACGGGGAGACCCAGTACTTC. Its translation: CASSGSYGETQYF.

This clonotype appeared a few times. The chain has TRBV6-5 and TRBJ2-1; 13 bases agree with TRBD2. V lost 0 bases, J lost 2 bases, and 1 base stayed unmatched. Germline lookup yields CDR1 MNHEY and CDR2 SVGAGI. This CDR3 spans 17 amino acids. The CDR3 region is CASSYSGLAGAYNEQFF. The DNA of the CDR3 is TGTGCCAGCAGTTACTCTGGACTAGCGGGAGCCTACAATGAGCAGTTCTTC.

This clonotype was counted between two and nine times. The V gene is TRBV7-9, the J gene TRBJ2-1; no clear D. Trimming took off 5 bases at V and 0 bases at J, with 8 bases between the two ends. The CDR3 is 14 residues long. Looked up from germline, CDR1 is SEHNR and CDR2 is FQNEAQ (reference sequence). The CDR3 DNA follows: TGTGCCAGCAGCCCCTCCCTCTCCTACAATGAGCAGTTCTTC. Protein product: CASSPSLSYNEQFF.

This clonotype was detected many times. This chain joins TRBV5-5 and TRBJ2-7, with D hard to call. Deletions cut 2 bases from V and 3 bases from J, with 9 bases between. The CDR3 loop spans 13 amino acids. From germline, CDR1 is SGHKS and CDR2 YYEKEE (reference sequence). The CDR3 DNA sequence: TGTGCCAGCAGCTTACAATGGGGCTACGAGCAGTACTTC. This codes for CASSLQWGYEQYF.

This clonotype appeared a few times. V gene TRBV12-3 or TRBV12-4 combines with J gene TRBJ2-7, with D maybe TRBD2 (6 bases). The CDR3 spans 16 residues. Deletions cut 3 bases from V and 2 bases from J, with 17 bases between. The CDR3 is CASSFSTGREAYEQYF. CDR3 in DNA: TGTGCCAGCAGTTTTTCTACGGGGCGGGAAGCCTACGAGCAGTACTTC.

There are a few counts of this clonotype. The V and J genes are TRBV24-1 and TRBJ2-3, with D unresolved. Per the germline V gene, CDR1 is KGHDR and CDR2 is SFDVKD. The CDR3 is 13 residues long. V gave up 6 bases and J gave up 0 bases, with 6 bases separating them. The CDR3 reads CATSFSSTDTQYF. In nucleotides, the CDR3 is TGTGCCACCAGTTTTTCCAGCACAGATACGCAGTATTTT.

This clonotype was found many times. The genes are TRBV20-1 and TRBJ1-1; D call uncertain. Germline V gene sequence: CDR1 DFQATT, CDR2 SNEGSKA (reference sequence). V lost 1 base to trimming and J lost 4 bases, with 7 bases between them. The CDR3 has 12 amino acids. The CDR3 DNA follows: TGCAGTGCTAGAGTGAAGGGCACTGAAGCTTTCTTT. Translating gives CSARVKGTEAFF.

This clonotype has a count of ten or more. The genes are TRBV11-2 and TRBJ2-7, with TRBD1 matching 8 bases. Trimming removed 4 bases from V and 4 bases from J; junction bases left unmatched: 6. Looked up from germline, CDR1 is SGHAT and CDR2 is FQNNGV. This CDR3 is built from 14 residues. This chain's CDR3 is CASSSRDRRYEQYF. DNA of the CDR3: TGTGCCAGCAGCTCCCGGGACAGGAGATACGAGCAGTACTTC.

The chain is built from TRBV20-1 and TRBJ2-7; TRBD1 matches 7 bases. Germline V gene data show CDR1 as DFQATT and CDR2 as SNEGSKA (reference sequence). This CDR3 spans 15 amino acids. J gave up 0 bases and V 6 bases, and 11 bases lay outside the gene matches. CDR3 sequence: CSAGGQQLLSYEQYF. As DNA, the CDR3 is TGCAGTGCAGGGGGACAGCAACTTCTCTCCTACGAGCAGTACTTC.

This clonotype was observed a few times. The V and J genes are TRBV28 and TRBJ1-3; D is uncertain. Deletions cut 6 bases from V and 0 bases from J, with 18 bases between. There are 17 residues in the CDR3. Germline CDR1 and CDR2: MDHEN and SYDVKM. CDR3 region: CASSSLISQISGNTIYF. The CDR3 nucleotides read TGTGCCAGCAGCTCCCTTATCTCTCAGATCTCTGGAAACACCATATATTTT.

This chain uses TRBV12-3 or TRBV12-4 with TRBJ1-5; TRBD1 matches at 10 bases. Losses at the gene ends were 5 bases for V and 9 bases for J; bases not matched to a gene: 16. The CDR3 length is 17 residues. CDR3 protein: CASSNKPGQGSIGPQHF. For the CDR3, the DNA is TGTGCCAGCAGTAACAAGCCGGGACAGGGGTCGATAGGGCCCCAGCATTTT.

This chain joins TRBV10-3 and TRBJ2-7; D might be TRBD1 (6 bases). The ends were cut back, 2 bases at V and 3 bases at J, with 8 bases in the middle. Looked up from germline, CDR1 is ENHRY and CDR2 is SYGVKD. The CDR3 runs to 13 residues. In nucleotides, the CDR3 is TGTGCCATCAGTGAGGGACAGATCTACGAGCAGTACTTC. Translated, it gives CAISEGQIYEQYF.

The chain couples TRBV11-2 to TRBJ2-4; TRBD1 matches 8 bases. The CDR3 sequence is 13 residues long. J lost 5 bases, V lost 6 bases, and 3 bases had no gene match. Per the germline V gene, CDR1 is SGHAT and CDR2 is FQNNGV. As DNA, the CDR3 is TGTGCCAGCAGGATGACAGGGGAAAACATTCAGTACTTC. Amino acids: CASRMTGENIQYF. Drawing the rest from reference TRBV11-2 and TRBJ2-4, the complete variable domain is EAGVAQSPRYKIIEKRQSVAFWCNPISGHATLYWYQQILGQGPKLLIQFQNNGVVDDSQLPKDRFSAERLKGVDSTLKIQPAKLEDSAVYLCASRMTGENIQYFGAGTRLSVL.

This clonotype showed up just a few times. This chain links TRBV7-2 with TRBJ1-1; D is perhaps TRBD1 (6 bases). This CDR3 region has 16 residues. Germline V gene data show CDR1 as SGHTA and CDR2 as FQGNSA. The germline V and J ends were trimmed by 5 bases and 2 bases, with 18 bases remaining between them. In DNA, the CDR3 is TGTGCCAGCAGCCCGAGGCCCTCCGGGACAAACACTGAAGCTTTCTTT. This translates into CASSPRPSGTNTEAFF.

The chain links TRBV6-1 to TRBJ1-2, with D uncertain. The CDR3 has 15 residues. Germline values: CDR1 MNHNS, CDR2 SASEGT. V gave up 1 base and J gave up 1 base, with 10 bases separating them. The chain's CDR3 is CASSEGAAVNYGYTF. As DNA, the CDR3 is TGTGCCAGCAGTGAAGGGGCAGCAGTTAACTATGGCTACACCTTC.